This T cell receptor (beta chain) was identified in a study of T cell responses to AZD1222 COVID-19 vaccine. The CDR3 runs to 13 residues. V was trimmed by 1 base and J by 4 bases, leaving 5 bases between them. Method: immunoSEQ multiplex PCR; TCRdb's copy keeps in-frame clones and lacks some. Here the sample spans 200,000 or so clones, just over 90% being singletons. Whole-study results and caveats: White British people made up most donors, females outnumbered males, and clonal diversity was possibly underestimated. None of the repertoires were sampled until the peak T cell response had passed. Just a handful of people given AZD1222 tested seropositive at baseline. Vaccination with two AZD1222 doses was followed by a rise in Spike-specific TCR breadth and depth.

Concerning this clone itself: What it binds is unknown.

The sequencing used peripheral blood, collected on day 0 of MenACWY control vaccination. This receptor was obtained from an adult in good health. J is TRBJ2-1 and V is TRBV12-3 or TRBV12-4; D is possibly TRBD2 (5 bases). The CDR3 spells CASSLGTYNEQFF. The CDR3 DNA reads TGTGCCAGCAGTTTAGGGACTTACAATGAGCAGTTCTTC.